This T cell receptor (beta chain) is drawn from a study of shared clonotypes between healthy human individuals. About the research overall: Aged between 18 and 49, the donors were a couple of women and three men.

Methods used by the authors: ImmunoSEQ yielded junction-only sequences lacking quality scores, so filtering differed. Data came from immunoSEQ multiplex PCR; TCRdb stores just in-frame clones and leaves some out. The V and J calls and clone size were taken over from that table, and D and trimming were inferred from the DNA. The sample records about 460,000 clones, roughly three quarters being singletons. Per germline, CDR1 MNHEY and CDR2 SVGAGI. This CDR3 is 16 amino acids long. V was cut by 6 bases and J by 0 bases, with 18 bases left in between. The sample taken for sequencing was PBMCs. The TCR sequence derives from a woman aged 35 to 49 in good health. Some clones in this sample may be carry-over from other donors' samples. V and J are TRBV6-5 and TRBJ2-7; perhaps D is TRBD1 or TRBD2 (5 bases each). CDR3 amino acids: CASRYRTVGTSYEQYF. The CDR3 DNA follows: TGTGCCAGCAGATACAGGACTGTGGGGACCTCCTACGAGCAGTACTTC.